This TCR beta chain was sequenced in a study of T cell responses to AZD1222 COVID-19 vaccine. Study conclusions and caveats: In all cases, repertoires were sampled only after the peak T cell response. The donor cohort was predominantly white British with a female majority, and clonal diversity may have been underestimated. The study reported that nearly half of spike-specific TCRs target unmutated variant regions. At baseline, just six or seven AZD1222 recipients tested seropositive.

This clone was found once. Its specificity is not known. The CDR3 contains 15 residues. Germline CDR1 MNHEY, CDR2 SVGAGI. Trimming left V 6 bases short and J 9 bases short, with 21 bases between. Repertoires were generated with immunoSEQ multiplex PCR, while TCRdb's copy carries only in-frame clones and drops some. The sample lists over 70,000 clones; 88% were seen once. The chain has TRBV6-5 and TRBJ2-1; D is undetermined. This sample comprised peripheral blood, obtained on day 0 of AZD1222 vaccination. This TCR was recovered from an adult in good health. The CDR3 coding sequence is TGTGCCAGCAGCCCCCAAGTGGAGTTTAGCAGTGAGCAGTTCTTC. Its protein is CASSPQVEFSSEQFF.